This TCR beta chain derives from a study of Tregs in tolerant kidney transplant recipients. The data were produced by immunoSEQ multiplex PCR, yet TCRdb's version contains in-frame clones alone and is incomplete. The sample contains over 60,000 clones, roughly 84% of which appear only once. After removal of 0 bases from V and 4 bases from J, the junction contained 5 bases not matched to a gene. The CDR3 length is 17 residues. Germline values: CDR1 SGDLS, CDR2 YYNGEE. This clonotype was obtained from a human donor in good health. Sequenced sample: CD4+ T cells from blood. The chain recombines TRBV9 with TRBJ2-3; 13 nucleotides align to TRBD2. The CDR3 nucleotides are TGTGCCAGCAGCGTAGGAACTAGCGGGAGGGCCCCAGATACGCAGTATTTT. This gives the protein CASSVGTSGRAPDTQYF.